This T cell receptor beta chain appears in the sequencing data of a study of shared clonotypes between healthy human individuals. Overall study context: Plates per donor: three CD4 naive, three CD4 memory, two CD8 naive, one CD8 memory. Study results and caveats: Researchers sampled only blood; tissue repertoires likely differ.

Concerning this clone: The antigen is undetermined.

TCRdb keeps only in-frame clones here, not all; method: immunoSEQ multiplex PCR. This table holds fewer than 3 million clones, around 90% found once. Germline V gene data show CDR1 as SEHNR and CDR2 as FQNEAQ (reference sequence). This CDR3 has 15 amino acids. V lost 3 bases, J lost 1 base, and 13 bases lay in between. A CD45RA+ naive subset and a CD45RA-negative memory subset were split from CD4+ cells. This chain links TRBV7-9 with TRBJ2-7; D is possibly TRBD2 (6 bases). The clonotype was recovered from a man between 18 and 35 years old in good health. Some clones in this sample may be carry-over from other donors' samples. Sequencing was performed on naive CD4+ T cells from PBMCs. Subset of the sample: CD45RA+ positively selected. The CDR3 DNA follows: TGTGCCAGCAGCTTGCGGAGGGGAGAGTCCTACGAGCAGTACTTC. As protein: CASSLRRGESYEQYF.